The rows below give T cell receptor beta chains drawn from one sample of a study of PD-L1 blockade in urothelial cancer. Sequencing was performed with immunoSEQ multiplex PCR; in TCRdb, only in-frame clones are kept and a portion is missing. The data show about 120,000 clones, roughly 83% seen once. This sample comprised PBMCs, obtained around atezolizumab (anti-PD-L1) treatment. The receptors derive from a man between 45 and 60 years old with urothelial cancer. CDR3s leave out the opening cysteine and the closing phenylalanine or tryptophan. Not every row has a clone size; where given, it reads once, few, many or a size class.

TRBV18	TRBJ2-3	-	ASSTDAGVITDTQY
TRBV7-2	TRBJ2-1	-	ASSPTRNEQF
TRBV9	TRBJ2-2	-	ASSGGLGIRTGELF
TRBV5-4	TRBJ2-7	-	ASSKPGGSYEQY
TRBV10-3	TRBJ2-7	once	AISEGQGPSYEQY
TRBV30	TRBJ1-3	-	AWSDQFSGNTIY
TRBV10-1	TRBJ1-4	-	ASSPSGEKNEKLF
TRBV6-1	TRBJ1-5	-	ASRSGQGGQPQH
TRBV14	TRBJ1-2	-	ASSQTAGGAHGYT
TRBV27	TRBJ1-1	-	ASGFRPGTGGLNTEAF
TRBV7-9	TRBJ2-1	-	ASSLGLRISYNEQF
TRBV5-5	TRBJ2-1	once	ASSFLLAGRNEQF
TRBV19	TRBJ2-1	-	ASTTSGKAYNEQF
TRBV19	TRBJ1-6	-	ASRQTGSYNSPLH
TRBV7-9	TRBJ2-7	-	ASSPRTSGIYEQY
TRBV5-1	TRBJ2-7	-	ASRFSGSPVSYEQY
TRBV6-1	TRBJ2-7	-	ASSEAVGTGGYEQY
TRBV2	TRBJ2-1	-	ASRETSGSVNEQF
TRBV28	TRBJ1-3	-	ASSLPGGERNTIY
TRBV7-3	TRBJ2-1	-	ASSRTGTSGSLAYNEQF
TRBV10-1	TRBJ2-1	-	ASSQTSGAYNEQF
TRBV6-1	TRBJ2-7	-	ASSEIYVRAYEQY
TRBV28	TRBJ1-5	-	ASSSTGETNQPQH
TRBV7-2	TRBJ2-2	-	ASSGTYYVAITGELF
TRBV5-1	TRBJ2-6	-	ASSLDGAGANVLT
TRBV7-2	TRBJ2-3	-	ASSDLPSGNTDTQY
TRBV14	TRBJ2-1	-	ASRRVGGSEQF
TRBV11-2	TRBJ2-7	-	ASSRNYGTSGYEQY
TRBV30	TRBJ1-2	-	AWIGGDGSYGYT
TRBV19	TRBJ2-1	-	ASSKTSGSSYNEQF
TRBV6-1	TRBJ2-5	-	ASSEGVGGTGGKDAQY
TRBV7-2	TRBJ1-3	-	ASSLWLSGNTIY
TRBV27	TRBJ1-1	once	ASSLWGTGYTEAF
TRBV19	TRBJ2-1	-	ASSIGLNEQF
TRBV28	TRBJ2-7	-	ASSFYGEYEQY
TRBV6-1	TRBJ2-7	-	ASSERTSGIMAYEQY
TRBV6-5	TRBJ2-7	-	ASRSGTSAYEQY
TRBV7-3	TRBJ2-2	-	ASSLRRPENTGELF
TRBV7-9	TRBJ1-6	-	ASSQKTGSSSYNSPLH
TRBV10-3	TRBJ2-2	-	AISVATNTGELF
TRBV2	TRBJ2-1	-	ASGRDRVYNEQF
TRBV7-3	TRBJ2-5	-	ASSRSGVGETQY